The entry below gives a single T cell receptor beta chain sequence along with its context. Its antigen is currently unknown. This specimen belongs to a study of monozygotic twins with inflammatory bowel disease. Per the germline V gene, CDR1 is SEHNR and CDR2 is FQNEAQ (reference sequence). CDR3 length equals 17 residues. Study results and caveats: Since immunosuppressive treatments differed, patient repertoires may have gained added variability. Repertoire similarity matched across concordant and discordant twins, perhaps owing to limited power. A lone strong IBD-associated signal or clonotype found no support.

Following a re-call of the 5' RACE reads, TCRdb has one entry per CDR3 protein and lacks DNA. The sample holds 120,000 to 150,000 distinct CDR3 sequences. The chain joins TRBV7-9 to TRBJ1-5; TCRdb outputs TRBD1, but without DNA this stays unchecked. This sequence was found in a human donor with ulcerative colitis or Crohn's disease, or a healthy co-twin of an affected twin (not recorded which). The source material was blood. CDR3 protein: CASSLWQGIEANQPQHF.